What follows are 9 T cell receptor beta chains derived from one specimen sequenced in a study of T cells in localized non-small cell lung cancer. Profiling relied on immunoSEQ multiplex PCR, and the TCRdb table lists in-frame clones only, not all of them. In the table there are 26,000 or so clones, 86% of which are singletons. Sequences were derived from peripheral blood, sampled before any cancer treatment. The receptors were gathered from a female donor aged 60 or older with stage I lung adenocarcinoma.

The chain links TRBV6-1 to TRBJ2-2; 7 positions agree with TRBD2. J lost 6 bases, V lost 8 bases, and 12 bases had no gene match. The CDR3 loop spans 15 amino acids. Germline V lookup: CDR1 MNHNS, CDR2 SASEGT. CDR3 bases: TGTGCCAGCTTGGGGGACTACTGGGGGTCCGGGGAGCTGTTTTTT. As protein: CASLGDYWGSGELFF.

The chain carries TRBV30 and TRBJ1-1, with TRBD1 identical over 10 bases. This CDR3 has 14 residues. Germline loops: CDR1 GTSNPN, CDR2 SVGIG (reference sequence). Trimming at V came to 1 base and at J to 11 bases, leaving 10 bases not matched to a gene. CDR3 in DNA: TGTGCCTGGAGTGGGGGATCGACAGGGGGCGATGCTTTCTTT. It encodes CAWSGGSTGGDAFF.

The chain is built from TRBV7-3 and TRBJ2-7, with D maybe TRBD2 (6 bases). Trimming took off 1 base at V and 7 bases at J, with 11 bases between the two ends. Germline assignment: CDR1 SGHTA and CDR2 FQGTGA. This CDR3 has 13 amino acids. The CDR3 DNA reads TGTGCCAGCAGCTTAAATTTTGCGGGAGAGCAGTACTTC. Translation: CASSLNFAGEQYF.

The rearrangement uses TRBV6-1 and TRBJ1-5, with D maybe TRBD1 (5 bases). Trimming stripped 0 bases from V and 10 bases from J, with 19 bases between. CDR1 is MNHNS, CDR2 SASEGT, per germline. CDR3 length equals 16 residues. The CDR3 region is CASSEALGGSWVPQHF. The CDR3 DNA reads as TGTGCCAGCAGTGAAGCGCTTGGGGGGTCGTGGGTACCCCAGCATTTT.

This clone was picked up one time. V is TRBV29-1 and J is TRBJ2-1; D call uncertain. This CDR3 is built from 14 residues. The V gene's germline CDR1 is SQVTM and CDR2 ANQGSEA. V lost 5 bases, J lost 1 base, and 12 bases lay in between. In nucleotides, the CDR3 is TGCAGCGTTTCTACACTCATTTCCTACAATGAGCAGTTCTTC. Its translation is CSVSTLISYNEQFF.

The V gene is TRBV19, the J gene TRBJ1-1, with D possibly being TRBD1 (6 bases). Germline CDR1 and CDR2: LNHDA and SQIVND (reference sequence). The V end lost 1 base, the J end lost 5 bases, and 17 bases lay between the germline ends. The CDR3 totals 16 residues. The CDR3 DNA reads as TGTGCCAGTAGTATAGGTATACAGGGACTTGGGACTGAAGCTTTCTTT. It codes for CASSIGIQGLGTEAFF.

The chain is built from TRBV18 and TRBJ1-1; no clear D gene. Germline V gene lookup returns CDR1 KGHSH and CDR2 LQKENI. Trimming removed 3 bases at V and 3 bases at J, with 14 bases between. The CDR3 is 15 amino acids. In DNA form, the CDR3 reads TGTGCCAGCTCACCCTCAAGAGGGATGGACACTGAAGCTTTCTTT. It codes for CASSPSRGMDTEAFF. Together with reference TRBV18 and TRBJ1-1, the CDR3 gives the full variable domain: NAGVMQNPRHLVRRRGQEARLRCSPMKGHSHVYWYRQLPEEGLKFMVYLQKENIIDESGMPKERFSAEFPKEGPSILRIQQVVRGDSAAYFCASSPSRGMDTEAFFGQGTRLTVV.

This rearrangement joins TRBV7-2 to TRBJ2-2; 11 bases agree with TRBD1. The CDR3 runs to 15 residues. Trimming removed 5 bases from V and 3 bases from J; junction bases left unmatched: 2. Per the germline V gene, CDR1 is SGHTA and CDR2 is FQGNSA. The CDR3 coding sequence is TGTGCCAGCAGCGGACAGGGGGCGCACACCGGGGAGCTGTTTTTT. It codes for CASSGQGAHTGELFF.

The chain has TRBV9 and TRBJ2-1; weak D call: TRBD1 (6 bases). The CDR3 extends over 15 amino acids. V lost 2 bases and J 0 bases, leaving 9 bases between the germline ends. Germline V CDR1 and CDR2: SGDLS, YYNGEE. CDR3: CASSVQGGSYNEQFF. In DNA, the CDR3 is TGTGCCAGCAGCGTGCAAGGGGGCTCCTACAATGAGCAGTTCTTC.